These 3 T cell receptor beta chains originate from one sample sequenced in a study of T cells in Graves' hyperthyroidism and ophthalmopathy. From RNA transcripts, TCR beta CDR3 regions were amplified. When the TCR CDR3 underwent first-round RT-PCR, the HTBI primer set was used. TCRdb reprocessed the multiplex PCR reads via MiXCR and lists one record per CDR3 protein. This sample carries about 560,000 distinct CDR3 sequences, approximately 16% of them seen once, and the ten largest clones take around 19%. Input material: blood. The source is a young woman with Graves' hyperthyroidism.

Ten or more counts support this clonotype. V and J are TRBV9 and TRBJ2-3; tentatively, D is TRBD1 or TRBD2 (5 bases each). The germline gives CDR1 SGDLS, CDR2 YYNGEE. The V end lost 4 bases, the J end lost 1 base, and 13 bases lay between the germline ends. CDR3 size: 15 residues. CDR3 coding DNA: TGTGCCAGCAGCACAGGAGGAGGCGGCACAGATACGCAGTATTTT. Protein: CASSTGGGGTDTQYF.

The chain has TRBV10-3 and TRBJ2-1; either TRBD1 or TRBD2 may supply D (5 bases each). The germline CDR1 and CDR2 sequences are ENHRY and SYGVKD. Trimming took off 3 bases at V and 10 bases at J, with 10 bases between the two ends. This CDR3 region has 12 residues. The CDR3 here is CAISDRGPEQFF. Here the CDR3 DNA reads TGTGCCATCAGTGACCGGGGACCCGAGCAGTTCTTC.

This clonotype appeared many times. The genes are TRBV28 and TRBJ2-7; TRBD1 aligns across 8 bases. Germline trimming cut 5 bases from V and 5 bases from J; bases unmatched to any gene: 8. Germline CDR1 is MDHEN and CDR2 is SYDVKM. The CDR3 extends over 14 amino acids. CDR3 loop: CASSTTDRDHEQYF. The CDR3, as DNA: TGTGCCAGCAGTACCACGGACAGGGACCACGAGCAGTACTTC.